This is a list of T cell receptor beta chains from one sample in a study of CD8 T cells in ankylosing spondylitis. Each CDR3 protein is one row after TCRdb ran MiXCR on the 5' RACE reads. The sample lists 150,000 to 200,000 distinct CDR3 sequences, more than 9% seen once, with about 27% in the top ten. Sequencing was done on a sample of blood, either unsorted or a sorted T cell fraction (not recorded which). Receptors originate from a male donor with ankylosing spondylitis or in good health (not recorded which). The CDR3 runs from the conserved cysteine through the conserved F or W. Fields, in order: J gene, V gene, clone size, D gene, CDR3 protein, CDR3 DNA. A D gene is named only where the DNA matches it firmly. Clone size is not always given. Where it is, it says once, few, many or a class for expanded clones.

j_call: TRBJ2-1
v_call: TRBV5-1
clone_size: -
d_call: TRBD2
cdr3_aa: CASMRASGRSSYNEQFF
cdr3_nt: TGCGCCAGCATGAGGGCTAGCGGGAGGTCCTCCTACAATGAGCAGTTCTTC

j_call: TRBJ2-3
v_call: TRBV7-2
clone_size: few
d_call: -
cdr3_aa: CASSFGFTDTQYF
cdr3_nt: TGTGCCAGCAGCTTCGGATTCACAGATACGCAGTATTTT

j_call: TRBJ2-5
v_call: TRBV20-1
clone_size: many
d_call: TRBD2
cdr3_aa: CSAPTSGGAEPFSPGTQYF
cdr3_nt: TGCAGTGCCCCGACTAGCGGGGGGGCGGAGCCCTTCTCGCCGGGGACCCAGTACTTC

j_call: TRBJ2-5
v_call: TRBV7-9
clone_size: -
d_call: -
cdr3_aa: CASSLGSQVSETQYF
cdr3_nt: TGTGCCAGCAGCTTAGGGAGTCAAGTATCGGAGACCCAGTACTTC

j_call: TRBJ2-5
v_call: TRBV15
clone_size: many
d_call: TRBD1
cdr3_aa: CATSRDLGQGLETQYF
cdr3_nt: TGTGCCACCAGCAGAGATCTCGGACAGGGCCTAGAGACCCAGTACTTC

j_call: TRBJ2-7
v_call: TRBV7-8
clone_size: many
d_call: -
cdr3_aa: CAEPGSSTYEQYF
cdr3_nt: TGTGCCGAACCGGGATCCTCTACCTACGAGCAGTACTTC

j_call: TRBJ2-5
v_call: TRBV12-3/TRBV12-4
clone_size: few
d_call: -
cdr3_aa: CASSFWDPPRNQETQYF
cdr3_nt: TGTGCCAGCAGTTTTTGGGACCCCCCACGGAACCAAGAGACCCAGTACTTC

j_call: TRBJ1-6
v_call: TRBV20-1
clone_size: -
d_call: -
cdr3_aa: CSATREGRQNSPLHF
cdr3_nt: TGCAGTGCTACCCGAGAGGGACGTCAAAATTCACCCCTCCACTTT

j_call: TRBJ1-2
v_call: TRBV12-3/TRBV12-4
clone_size: few
d_call: TRBD1
cdr3_aa: CASSLGQGPYGYTF
cdr3_nt: TGTGCCAGCAGTTTGGGACAGGGTCCCTATGGCTACACCTTC

j_call: TRBJ2-1
v_call: TRBV19
clone_size: few
d_call: TRBD1
cdr3_aa: CASSIRDRNNEQFF
cdr3_nt: TGTGCCAGTAGTATTAGGGACAGAAACAATGAGCAGTTCTTC

j_call: TRBJ1-5
v_call: TRBV20-1
clone_size: many
d_call: -
cdr3_aa: CSARDVSFGTAEPQHF
cdr3_nt: TGCAGTGCTAGAGATGTTAGTTTTGGGACGGCCGAGCCCCAGCATTTT

j_call: TRBJ2-7
v_call: TRBV12-3/TRBV12-4
clone_size: many
d_call: TRBD1
cdr3_aa: CASSMGQGPYEQYF
cdr3_nt: TGTGCCAGCAGTATGGGACAGGGGCCCTACGAGCAGTACTTC

j_call: TRBJ2-1
v_call: TRBV20-1
clone_size: -
d_call: -
cdr3_aa: CCARDSASDHNEQFF
cdr3_nt: TGCTGTGCTAGAGATTCGGCTAGTGACCACAATGAGCAGTTCTTC

j_call: TRBJ1-6
v_call: TRBV15
clone_size: many
d_call: -
cdr3_aa: CATSSGSSYNSPLHF
cdr3_nt: TGTGCCACCAGCAGTGGGAGCTCCTATAATTCACCCCTCCACTTT

j_call: TRBJ1-2
v_call: TRBV12-3/TRBV12-4
clone_size: many
d_call: -
cdr3_aa: CASSPTGSGYTF
cdr3_nt: TGTGCCAGCAGCCCGACAGGCAGTGGCTACACCTTC

j_call: TRBJ2-7
v_call: TRBV5-1
clone_size: few
d_call: -
cdr3_aa: CASSLVIGKSSYEQYF
cdr3_nt: TGCGCCAGCAGCTTGGTGATCGGAAAGAGCTCCTACGAGCAGTACTTC